These 15 T cell receptor beta chains came from one sample sequenced in a study of neurological immune-mediated disorders. In TCRdb, the 5' RACE reads were re-called with MiXCR into one record per CDR3 protein. The table has tens of thousands of distinct CDR3 sequences, around 5% seen once. Material for sequencing was PBMCs. The receptors stem from a man aged 18 to 30 with multiple sclerosis.

There are many counts of this clonotype. The chain couples TRBV20-1 to TRBJ2-3, with 9 bases aligning to TRBD2. The V segment lost 3 bases and the J segment 8 bases; nucleotides outside the gene matches: 3. Germline V lookup: CDR1 DFQATT, CDR2 SNEGSKA (reference sequence). This CDR3 has 12 residues. The CDR3 protein is CSARTLAGTQYF. The CDR3 region has the DNA TGCAGTGCTAGGACACTAGCGGGTACGCAGTATTTT.

This clonotype was observed a few times. A read error may explain this, as a much larger clone is one base away. For the CDR3, the DNA is TGTGCCACCAGCGGCGAACAGGGATCCTCTGGGGCCAAAGTCCTGACTTTC. As protein: CATSGEQGSSGAKVLTF. V and J are TRBV15 and TRBJ2-6; D possibly corresponds to TRBD1 (6 bases). This CDR3 spans 17 amino acids. Germline V CDR1 and CDR2: LNHNV, YYDKDF (reference sequence).

This clonotype was counted many times. The CDR3 here is CSATATGETQYF. In DNA form, the CDR3 reads TGCAGCGCCACGGCCACTGGGGAGACCCAGTACTTC. The chain uses TRBV29-1 and TRBJ2-5; no clear D gene. Germline V lookup: CDR1 SQVTM, CDR2 ANQGSEA. The CDR3 runs to 12 residues. The germline V and J ends were trimmed by 7 bases and 5 bases, with 14 bases remaining between them.

This clonotype was recorded at least ten times. The chain has TRBV20-1 and TRBJ1-1; the match to TRBD1 covers 8 bases. The length of the CDR3 is 15 residues. Germline-derived CDR1 and CDR2 are DFQATT and SNEGSKA (reference sequence). V lost 1 base and J lost 1; bases outside the gene matches: 5. The CDR3 DNA is TGCAGTGCTAGAGCCCAGGGGGCGCAGAACACTGAAGCTTTCTTT. It translates to CSARAQGAQNTEAFF.

This rearrangement joins TRBV5-1 to TRBJ1-6; D is uncertain. Trimming removed 0 bases at V and 7 bases at J, with 5 bases between. CDR1 and CDR2 (germline): SGHRS, YFSETQ. The CDR3 spans 13 residues. CDR3 amino acids: CASSLEVNSPLHF. The DNA of the CDR3 is TGCGCCAGCAGCTTGGAAGTAAATTCACCCCTCCACTTT.

The table lists this clonotype with many counts. The rearrangement joins TRBV5-6 to TRBJ2-1; TRBD2 agrees at 10 bases. Per the germline V gene, CDR1 is SGHDT and CDR2 is YYEEEE. V trimming: 4 bases; J trimming: 9 bases; junction bases outside the gene matches: 13. This CDR3 region has 16 residues. Written as DNA, the CDR3 is TGTGCCAGCAGCATCTATGAGCGGGGGGGCCTGGGTGAGCAGTTCTTC. Amino acids: CASSIYERGGLGEQFF.

This clonotype was counted ten times or more. The chain recombines TRBV27 with TRBJ2-7; D is undetermined. CDR1 and CDR2 from the germline V gene are MNHEY and SMNVEV (reference sequence). The V end was cut by 4 bases, the J end by 0 bases, with 13 bases between. CDR3 size: 15 residues. Here the CDR3 reads CASSYETPGSYEQYF. The DNA for the CDR3 is TGTGCCAGCAGTTATGAGACCCCCGGCTCCTACGAGCAGTACTTC.

This clonotype was recorded many times. V usage is TRBV20-1 and J usage is TRBJ1-5; 7 bases fit TRBD1. In germline, CDR1 is DFQATT, CDR2 SNEGSKA (reference sequence). The CDR3 runs to 16 residues. The trim removed 3 bases at V and 2 bases at J, leaving 10 bases unmatched. CDR3 region: CSASTGVLAGNQPQHF. CDR3 DNA: TGCAGTGCTAGTACAGGGGTCTTAGCGGGCAATCAGCCCCAGCATTTT.

This clonotype occurred many times. The chain carries TRBV5-1 and TRBJ2-2; 7 bases agree with TRBD1. The germline gives CDR1 SGHRS, CDR2 YFSETQ. This CDR3 spans 14 amino acids. Trimming cost V 4 bases and J 11 bases; bases outside gene matches: 11. DNA for the CDR3: TGCGCCAGCAGCCAACAGGGGCCATCGGGAGAGCTGTTTTTT. Translating it yields CASSQQGPSGELFF.

This clonotype was seen many times. This rearrangement joins TRBV12-3 or TRBV12-4 to TRBJ2-3, with 10 bases aligning to TRBD2. CDR3 length: 16 residues. V gave up 6 bases and J gave up 7 bases; unmatched junction bases: 13. The CDR3 here is CASSRSGTSVIHTQYF. The CDR3 DNA sequence: TGTGCCAGCAGCCGATCCGGGACTAGCGTTATACATACGCAGTATTTT.

This clonotype was counted ten times or more. The chain links TRBV12-3 or TRBV12-4 to TRBJ1-2; D ambiguous. The V end lost 7 bases, the J end lost 5 bases, and 17 bases lay between the germline ends. This CDR3 comprises 14 residues. The CDR3 DNA reads as TGTGCCAGCACGTCGGGGAGCCTAAGGTATGGCTACACCTTC. This sequence encodes CASTSGSLRYGYTF.

Ten or more counts support this clonotype. V is TRBV5-1 and J is TRBJ2-7, with D possibly TRBD2 on 5 matching bases. The germline CDR1 and CDR2 sequences are SGHRS and YFSETQ. The CDR3 has 15 residues. V lost 0 bases to trimming and J lost 1 base, with 11 bases between them. CDR3 bases: TGCGCCAGCAGCTTGGATCTCGGGGAATCCTACGAGCAGTACTTC. Translation gives CASSLDLGESYEQYF.

Many counts were recorded for this clonotype. CDR3 loop: CSARLAASSYNEQFF. DNA of the CDR3: TGCAGTGCTAGACTAGCGGCTAGCTCCTACAATGAGCAGTTCTTC. This chain joins TRBV20-1 and TRBJ2-1; 7 bases map to TRBD2. J gave up 0 bases and V 2 bases, and 4 bases lay outside the gene matches. CDR1 and CDR2 from the germline V gene are DFQATT and SNEGSKA (reference sequence). CDR3 length: 15 amino acids.

This clonotype showed up many times. The chain combines TRBV15 with TRBJ2-5; D is possibly TRBD1 or TRBD2 (6 bases each). The ends were cut back, 0 bases at V and 5 bases at J, with 10 bases in the middle. In germline, CDR1 is LNHNV, CDR2 YYDKDF (reference sequence). This CDR3 spans 14 amino acids. CDR3 nucleotide sequence: TGTGCCACCAGCAGAGACGGGGGCTGGGAGACCCAGTACTTC. Translated: CATSRDGGWETQYF.

V usage is TRBV7-2 and J usage is TRBJ1-5; 11 bases are shared with TRBD1. V dropped 1 base and J dropped 3; count of bases not matched to a gene: 2. The CDR3 is made up of 16 amino acids. Germline CDR1 and CDR2: SGHTA and FQGNSA. The CDR3, as DNA: TGTGCCAGCAGCTTAGGGACAGGGGGCATCAATCAGCCCCAGCATTTT. It yields the protein CASSLGTGGINQPQHF.